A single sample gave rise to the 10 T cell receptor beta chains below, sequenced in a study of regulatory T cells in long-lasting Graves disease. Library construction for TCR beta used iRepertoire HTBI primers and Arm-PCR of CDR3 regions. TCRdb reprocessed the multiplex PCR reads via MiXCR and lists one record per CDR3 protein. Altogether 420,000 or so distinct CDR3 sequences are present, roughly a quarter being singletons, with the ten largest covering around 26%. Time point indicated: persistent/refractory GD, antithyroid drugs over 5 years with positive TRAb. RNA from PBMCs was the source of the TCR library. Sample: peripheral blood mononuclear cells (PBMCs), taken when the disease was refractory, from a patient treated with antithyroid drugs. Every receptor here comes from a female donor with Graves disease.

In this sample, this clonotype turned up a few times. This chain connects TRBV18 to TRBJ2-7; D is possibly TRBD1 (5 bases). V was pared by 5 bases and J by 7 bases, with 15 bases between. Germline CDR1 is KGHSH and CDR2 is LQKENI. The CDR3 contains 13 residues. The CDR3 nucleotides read TGTGCCAGCTCAAACTTGGACAATTTGGAGCAGTACTTC. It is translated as CASSNLDNLEQYF.

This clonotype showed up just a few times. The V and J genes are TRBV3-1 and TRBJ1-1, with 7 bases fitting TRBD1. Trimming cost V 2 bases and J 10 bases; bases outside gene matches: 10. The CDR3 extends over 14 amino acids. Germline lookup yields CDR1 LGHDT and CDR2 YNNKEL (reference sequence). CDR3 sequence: CASSQSPGQFVAFF. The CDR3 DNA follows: TGTGCCAGCAGCCAATCGCCGGGACAGTTCGTAGCTTTCTTT.

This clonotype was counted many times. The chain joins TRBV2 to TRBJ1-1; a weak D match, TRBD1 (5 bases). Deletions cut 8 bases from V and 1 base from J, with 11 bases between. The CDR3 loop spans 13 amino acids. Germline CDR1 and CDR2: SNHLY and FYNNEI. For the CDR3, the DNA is TGTGCCAGCGAGACAGAAGAGAACACTGAAGCTTTCTTT. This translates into CASETEENTEAFF.

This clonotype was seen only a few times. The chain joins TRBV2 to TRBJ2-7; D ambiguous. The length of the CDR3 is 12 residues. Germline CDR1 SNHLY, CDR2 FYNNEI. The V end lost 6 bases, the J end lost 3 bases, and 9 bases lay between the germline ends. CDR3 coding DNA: TGTGCCAGCAGCCCCGATTACTACGAGCAGTACTTC. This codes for CASSPDYYEQYF.

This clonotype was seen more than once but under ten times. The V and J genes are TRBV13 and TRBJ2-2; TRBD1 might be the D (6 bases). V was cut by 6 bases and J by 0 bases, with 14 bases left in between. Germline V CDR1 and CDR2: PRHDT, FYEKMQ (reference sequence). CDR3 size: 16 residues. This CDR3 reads CASRTTGGANTGELFF. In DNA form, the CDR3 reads TGTGCCAGCAGAACTACTGGGGGCGCGAACACCGGGGAGCTGTTTTTT. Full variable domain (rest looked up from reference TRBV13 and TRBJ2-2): AAGVIQSPRHLIKEKRETATLKCYPIPRHDTVYWYQQGPGQDPQFLISFYEKMQSDKGSIPDRFSAQQFSDYHSELNMSSLELGDSALYFCASRTTGGANTGELFFGEGSRLTVL.

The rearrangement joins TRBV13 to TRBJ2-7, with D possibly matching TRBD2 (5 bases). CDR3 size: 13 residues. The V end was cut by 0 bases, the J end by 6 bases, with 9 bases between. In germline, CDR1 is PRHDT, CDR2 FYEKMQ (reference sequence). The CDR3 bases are TGTGCCAGCAGCTTAGGTGGGAGAACCGAGCAGTACTTC. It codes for CASSLGGRTEQYF.

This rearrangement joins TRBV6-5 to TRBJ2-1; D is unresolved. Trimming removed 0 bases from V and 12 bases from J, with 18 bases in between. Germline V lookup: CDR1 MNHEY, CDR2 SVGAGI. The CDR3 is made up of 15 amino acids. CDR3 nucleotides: TGTGCCAGCAGTTACTCGATCCCTGCGGACGACCCGCAGTTCTTC. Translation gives CASSYSIPADDPQFF.

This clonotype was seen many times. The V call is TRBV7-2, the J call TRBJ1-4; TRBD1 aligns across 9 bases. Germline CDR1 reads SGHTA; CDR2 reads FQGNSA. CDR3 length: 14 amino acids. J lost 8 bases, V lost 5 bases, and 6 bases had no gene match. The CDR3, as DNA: TGTGCCAGCAGCCGGGGACAGGGCAGGGAAAAACTGTTTTTT. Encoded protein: CASSRGQGREKLFF.

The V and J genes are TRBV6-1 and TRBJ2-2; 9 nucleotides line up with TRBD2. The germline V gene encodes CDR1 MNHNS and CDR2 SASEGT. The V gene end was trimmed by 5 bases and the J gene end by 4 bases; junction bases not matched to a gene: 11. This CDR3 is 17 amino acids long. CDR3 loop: CASSPKGSGSATGELFF. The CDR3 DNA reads TGTGCCAGCAGTCCCAAGGGTAGCGGGAGCGCCACCGGGGAGCTGTTTTTT.

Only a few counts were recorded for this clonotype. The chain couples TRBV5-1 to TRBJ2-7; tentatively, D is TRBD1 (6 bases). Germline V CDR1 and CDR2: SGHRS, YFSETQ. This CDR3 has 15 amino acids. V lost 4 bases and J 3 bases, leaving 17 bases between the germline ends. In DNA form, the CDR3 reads TGCGCCAGCAGCCCCCAGGGTGTGGGACACTACGAGCAGTACTTC. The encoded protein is CASSPQGVGHYEQYF.